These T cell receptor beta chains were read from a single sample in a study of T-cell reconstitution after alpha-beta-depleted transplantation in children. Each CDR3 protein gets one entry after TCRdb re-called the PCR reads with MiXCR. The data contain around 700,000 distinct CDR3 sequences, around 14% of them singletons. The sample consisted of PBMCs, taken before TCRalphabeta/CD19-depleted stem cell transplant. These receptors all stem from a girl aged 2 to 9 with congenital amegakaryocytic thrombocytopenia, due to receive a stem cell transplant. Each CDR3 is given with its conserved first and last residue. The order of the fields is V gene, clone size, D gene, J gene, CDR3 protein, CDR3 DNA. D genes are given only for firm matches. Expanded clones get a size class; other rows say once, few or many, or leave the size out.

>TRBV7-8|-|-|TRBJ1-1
CASRRLSDEAFF
TGTGCCAGTCGACGGCTCAGCGATGAAGCTTTCTTT
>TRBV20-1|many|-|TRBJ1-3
CSARGDRRGGNTIYF
TGCAGTGCTAGAGGCGACCGCAGAGGGGGAAACACCATATATTTT
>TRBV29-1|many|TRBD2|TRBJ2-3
CSVASGTPSTDTQYF
TGCAGCGTGGCTAGCGGGACTCCAAGCACAGATACGCAGTATTTT
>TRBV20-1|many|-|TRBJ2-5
CSARDGGLGGTQYF
TGCAGTGCTAGAGATGGGGGGCTAGGAGGGACCCAGTACTTC
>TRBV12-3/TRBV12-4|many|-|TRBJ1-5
CASTEGVQPQHF
TGTGCCAGCACTGAAGGGGTCCAGCCCCAGCATTTT
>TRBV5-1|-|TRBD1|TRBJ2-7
CASSYGTGERYEQYF
TGCGCCAGCAGCTACGGGACAGGGGAAAGGTACGAGCAGTACTTC
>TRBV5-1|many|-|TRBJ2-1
CASSPLEGEQFF
TGCGCCAGCAGCCCTCTAGAGGGTGAGCAGTTCTTC
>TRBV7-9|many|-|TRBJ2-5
CASSFGEETQYF
TGTGCCAGCAGCTTTGGTGAGGAGACCCAGTACTTC
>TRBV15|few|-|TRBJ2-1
CATSRGALNEQFF
TGTGCCACCAGCCGGGGGGCTCTCAATGAGCAGTTCTTC
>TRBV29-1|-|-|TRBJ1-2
CSVESVWGLGYTF
TGCAGCGTTGAATCAGTGTGGGGGCTCGGCTACACCTTC
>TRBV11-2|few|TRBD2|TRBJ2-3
CASSWERDVTQYF
TGTGCCAGCAGCTGGGAGCGGGATGTTACGCAGTATTTT
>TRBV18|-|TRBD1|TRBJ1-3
CASSPPRDRDSGNTIYF
TGTGCCAGCTCACCACCGAGGGACAGGGATTCAGGAAACACCATATATTTT
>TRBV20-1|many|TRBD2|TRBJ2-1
CSARDGTSGRSSSYNEQFF
TGCAGTGCTAGAGATGGGACTAGCGGGAGGTCGAGCTCCTACAATGAGCAGTTCTTC
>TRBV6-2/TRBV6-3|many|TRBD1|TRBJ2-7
CASKGTAFYEQYF
TGTGCCAGCAAAGGGACAGCTTTCTACGAGCAGTACTTC
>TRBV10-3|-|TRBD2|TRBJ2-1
CAISESGSTAGAPLGNEQFF
TGTGCCATCAGTGAGTCGGGGAGTACGGCGGGAGCCCCCCTGGGGAATGAGCAGTTCTTC
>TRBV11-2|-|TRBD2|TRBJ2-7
CASSNYRPGLALEQYF
TGTGCCAGCAGCAATTACAGGCCGGGACTAGCGCTAGAGCAGTACTTC
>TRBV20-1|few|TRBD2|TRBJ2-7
CSAIGGLAEYEQYF
TGCAGTGCTATTGGGGGACTAGCGGAATACGAGCAGTACTTC
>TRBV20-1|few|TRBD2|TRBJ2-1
CSAQKFSGSDNEQFF
TGCAGTGCCCAAAAATTTAGCGGGTCCGACAATGAGCAGTTCTTC
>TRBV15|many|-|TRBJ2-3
CATQTSTDTQYF
TGTGCCACCCAAACTTCCACAGATACGCAGTATTTT
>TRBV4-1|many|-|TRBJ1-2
CASSHPTQSKGGYTF
TGCGCCAGCAGCCATCCCACCCAGTCTAAGGGCGGCTACACCTTC
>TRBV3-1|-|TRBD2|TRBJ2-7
CASSRLGGSQGYEQYF
TGTGCCAGCAGCCGTTTGGGCGGGAGTCAGGGATACGAGCAGTACTTC
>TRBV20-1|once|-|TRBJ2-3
CNYWRGHTDTQYF
TGCAATTACTGGAGGGGGCACACAGATACGCAGTATTTT
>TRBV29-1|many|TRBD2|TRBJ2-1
CSVERENQFF
TGCAGCGTTGAGCGGGAGAACCAGTTCTTC
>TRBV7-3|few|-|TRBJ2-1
CASSLGTPSDEQFF
TGTGCCAGCAGCTTAGGGACACCCTCCGATGAGCAGTTCTTC
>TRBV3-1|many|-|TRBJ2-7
CASSSSTTSYEQYF
TGTGCCAGCAGCTCCTCGACAACGAGCTACGAGCAGTACTTC
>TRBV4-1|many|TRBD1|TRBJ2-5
CASSQWTGPQETQYF
TGCGCCAGCAGCCAATGGACAGGACCTCAAGAGACCCAGTACTTC
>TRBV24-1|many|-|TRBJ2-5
CATSDLPTESQETQYF
TGTGCCACCAGTGATTTGCCAACCGAAAGTCAAGAGACCCAGTACTTC
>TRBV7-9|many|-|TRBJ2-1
CASSSIFLSSYNEQFF
TGTGCCAGCAGCTCGATATTCTTGAGCTCCTACAATGAGCAGTTCTTC
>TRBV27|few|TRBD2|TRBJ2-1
CASRVIAGKGFPSSYNEQFF
TGTGCCAGCAGAGTGATAGCGGGAAAGGGTTTCCCGAGCTCCTACAATGAGCAGTTCTTC
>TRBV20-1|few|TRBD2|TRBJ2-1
CSARDVLAVGNNEQFF
TGCAGTGCTAGAGACGTACTAGCGGTGGGTAACAATGAGCAGTTCTTC
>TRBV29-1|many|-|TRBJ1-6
CSVEEGALLHF
TGCAGCGTTGAAGAGGGTGCGCTCCTCCACTTT
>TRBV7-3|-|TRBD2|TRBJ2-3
CASSLVSGGTDTQYF
TGTGCCAGCAGCTTAGTTTCGGGAGGGACAGATACGCAGTATTTT
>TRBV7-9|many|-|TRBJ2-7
CASSSTSIYEQYF
TGTGCCAGCAGCTCAACCTCCATATACGAGCAGTACTTC
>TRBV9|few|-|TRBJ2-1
CASTPEGDWAQFF
TGTGCCAGCACCCCTGAGGGGGATTGGGCGCAGTTCTTC
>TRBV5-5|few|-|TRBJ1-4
CASTPPGTWGEKLFF
TGTGCCAGCACCCCGCCGGGGACATGGGGTGAAAAACTGTTTTTT
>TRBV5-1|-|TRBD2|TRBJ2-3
CASSSTSGADTQYF
TGCGCCAGCAGCTCGACTAGCGGGGCGGATACGCAGTATTTT
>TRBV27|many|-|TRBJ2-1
CASSFTGFDNEQFF
TGTGCCAGCAGTTTTACAGGGTTTGACAATGAGCAGTTCTTC
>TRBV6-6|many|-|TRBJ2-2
CASSLSGGRELFF
TGTGCCAGCAGTCTGTCCGGTGGGAGGGAGCTGTTTTTT
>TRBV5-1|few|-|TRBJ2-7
CASSLDPGITYEQYF
TGCGCCAGCAGCTTGGATCCCGGGATTACCTACGAGCAGTACTTC
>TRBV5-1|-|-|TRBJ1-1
CANSLVRGPGDTAAFF
TGCGCCAACAGCTTGGTCCGGGGGCCCGGGGACACTGCAGCTTTCTTT
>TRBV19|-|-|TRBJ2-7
CASSDPATSRQYF
TGTGCCAGTAGTGATCCGGCGACTTCGAGGCAGTACTTC
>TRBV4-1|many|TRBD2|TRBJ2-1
CASSQTTSGAYNEQFF
TGCGCCAGCAGCCAAACGACTAGCGGCGCCTACAATGAGCAGTTCTTC
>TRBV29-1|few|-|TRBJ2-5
CSVRAGETQYF
TGCAGCGTTCGAGCAGGGGAGACCCAGTACTTC
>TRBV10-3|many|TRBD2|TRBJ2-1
CAISTGTSENEQFF
TGTGCCATCAGCACCGGGACTAGCGAGAATGAGCAGTTCTTC
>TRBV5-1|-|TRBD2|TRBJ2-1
CASSQGTTLYNEQFF
TGCGCCAGCAGCCAAGGGACTACTTTATACAATGAGCAGTTCTTC
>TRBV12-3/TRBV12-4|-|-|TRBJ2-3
CATAPGPDTQYF
TGTGCCACAGCCCCCGGGCCAGATACGCAGTATTTT
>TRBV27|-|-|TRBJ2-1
CASSFGQTSSNEQFF
TGTGCCAGCAGTTTTGGGCAGACCTCGAGCAATGAGCAGTTCTTC
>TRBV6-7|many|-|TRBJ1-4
CASSYSARDRNEKLFF
TGTGCCAGCAGTTACTCGGCCCGGGATCGGAATGAAAAACTGTTTTTT
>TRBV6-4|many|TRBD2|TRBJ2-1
CASSGGLAGEHNEQFF
TGTGCCAGCAGCGGGGGACTAGCGGGAGAACACAATGAGCAGTTCTTC
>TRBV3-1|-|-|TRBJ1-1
CASSQVMTDAEAFF
TGTGCCAGCAGCCAAGTAATGACAGACGCTGAAGCTTTCTTT
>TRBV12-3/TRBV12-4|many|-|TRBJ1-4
CASSPGTGSGKLFF
TGTGCCAGCAGTCCCGGGACCGGCTCTGGAAAACTGTTTTTT
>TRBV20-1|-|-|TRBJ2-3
CSARFWTHTDTQYF
TGCAGTGCTAGATTTTGGACCCACACAGATACGCAGTATTTT
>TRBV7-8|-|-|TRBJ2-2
CASSPLMTDTGELFF
TGTGCCAGCAGCCCGTTAATGACGGACACCGGGGAGCTGTTTTTT